The clone carrying this TCR beta chain was picked up a small number of times. The antigen is not known. V was trimmed by 6 bases and J by 3 bases, leaving 11 bases between them. This CDR3 has 14 amino acids. Germline CDR1 reads LNHNV; CDR2 reads YYDKDF (reference sequence). PCR amplification relied on 60 Vbeta primers (plus 13 Jbeta primers). Here immunoSEQ multiplex PCR was the method, and the copy in TCRdb shows in-frame clones only, minus some. The sample yields approximately 210,000 clones, 82% seen once. These data originate in a study of cytomegalovirus exposure and HLA in healthy donors. General observations from the study: Earlier results showed most TCR beta V segments being productive about 87% or about 30% of the time.

The TCR sequence derives from a man aged 35-49 years in good health and CMV-seropositive. The specimen was PBMCs. The chain combines TRBV15 with TRBJ2-2, with D maybe TRBD2 (7 bases). In DNA, the CDR3 is TGTGCCACCAGGGGGGGGCCCGACACCGGGGAGCTGTTTTTT. Its translation is CATRGGPDTGELFF.